This TCR beta chain derives from a study of blood T cell repertoires in COVID-19. Study at large: The United States, Italy and Spain were the sources of the acute and convalescent COVID-19 samples. The analysed material was cDNA or gDNA that came from T cells, B-cell-depleted T cells, or PBMCs.

Sequenced by immunoSEQ multiplex PCR; TCRdb stores in-frame clones only, minus some. The data contain 140,000 to 150,000 clones, around 89% of them singletons. This CDR3 has 13 residues. J gave up 4 bases and V 6 bases, and 6 bases lay outside the gene matches. Germline values: CDR1 SQVTM, CDR2 ANQGSEA. Seattle-derived patients entered the study during active infection and were followed longitudinally. The chain joins TRBV29-1 to TRBJ1-1, with 9 bases fitting TRBD1. The sequenced material came from peripheral blood. The TCR originated in a human donor with COVID-19, enrolled during active disease. The donor label of this sample is uncertain. CDR3 in DNA: TGCAGCGTGACCATGACAGGGGGCACTGAAGCTTTCTTT. It encodes CSVTMTGGTEAFF.